The table lists the clone carrying this T cell receptor (beta chain) with a few counts. TCRdb independently ran MiXCR on the reads; one entry per CDR3 protein. The sample lists roughly 500,000 distinct CDR3 sequences, approximately 17% occurring once. Trimming at V came to 2 bases and at J to 1 base, leaving 6 bases not matched to a gene. The V gene's germline CDR1 is LNHDA and CDR2 SQIVND (reference sequence). The CDR3 covers 16 residues. The data are from a study of T cell repertoires in cytomegalovirus infection. Study-level background: Shared public TCR beta signatures pointed to both CMV infection and a matching HLA type.

This TCR derives from a human donor in good health (CMV status not recorded). Some clones in this sample may be carry-over from other donors' samples. The sequenced material came from CD8+ T cells from PBMCs. V gene TRBV19 combines with J gene TRBJ1-1; 8 positions agree with TRBD1. The CDR3 loop reads CASSILLDRGNTEAFF. CDR3 nucleotide sequence: TGTGCCAGTAGTATATTATTAGACAGGGGGAACACTGAAGCTTTCTTT.